This is a list of T cell receptor beta chains from one sample in a study of shared clonotypes between healthy human individuals. Profiled with immunoSEQ multiplex PCR; TCRdb holds only in-frame clones, not every one. The sample lists millions of clones, around nine tenths occurring once. The sample taken for sequencing was naive CD4+ T cells sorted from blood. Receptor source: a young man in good health. Both conserved end residues are part of each CDR3. D genes are given only for firm matches. Rows may omit the clone size; those that give it use once, few, many or a size class.

v_gene: TRBV7-8
d_gene: TRBD1
j_gene: TRBJ2-7
abundance: .
CDR3nt: TGTGCCAGCAGCGGGCAACCAGGGGGTTACGAGCAGTACTTC
CDR3aa: CASSGQPGGYEQYF

v_gene: TRBV4-2
d_gene: .
j_gene: TRBJ2-6
abundance: .
CDR3nt: TGTGCCAGCAGCCAACCGGAGGGCCCTGGGGCCAACGTCCTGACTTTC
CDR3aa: CASSQPEGPGANVLTF

v_gene: TRBV6-1
d_gene: TRBD1
j_gene: TRBJ2-4
abundance: .
CDR3nt: TGTGCCAGCAGCTACGGGACAGGCCAAAACATTCAGTACTTC
CDR3aa: CASSYGTGQNIQYF

v_gene: TRBV19
d_gene: .
j_gene: TRBJ1-2
abundance: .
CDR3nt: TGTGCCAGTAGGACAGCGGGAGGGAATGGCTACACCTTC
CDR3aa: CASRTAGGNGYTF

v_gene: TRBV5-6
d_gene: .
j_gene: TRBJ1-2
abundance: .
CDR3nt: TGTGCCAGCAGCTTGGTTGGGGATTATGGCTACACCTTC
CDR3aa: CASSLVGDYGYTF

v_gene: TRBV7-9
d_gene: TRBD1
j_gene: TRBJ1-1
abundance: few
CDR3nt: TGTGCCAGCAGCTTCGGACAGGGGGAGAACACTGAAGCTTTCTTT
CDR3aa: CASSFGQGENTEAFF

v_gene: TRBV5-1
d_gene: .
j_gene: TRBJ1-6
abundance: .
CDR3nt: TGCGCCAGCAGCTTGGCCGGGGGCAGGACCCCGGGGGGGCCCCTCCACTTT
CDR3aa: CASSLAGGRTPGGPLHF

v_gene: TRBV6-5
d_gene: .
j_gene: TRBJ2-6
abundance: .
CDR3nt: TGTGCCAGCAGTCGGTCCACAACCGGGGCCAACGTCCTGACTTTC
CDR3aa: CASSRSTTGANVLTF

v_gene: TRBV6-5
d_gene: .
j_gene: TRBJ2-5
abundance: .
CDR3nt: TGTGCCAGCAGTTACTCGAGTGGCAGGGGAGAGACCCAGTACTTC
CDR3aa: CASSYSSGRGETQYF

v_gene: TRBV19
d_gene: .
j_gene: TRBJ2-1
abundance: .
CDR3nt: TGTGCCAGTAGTATGGGGTCCTACAATGAGCAGTTCTTC
CDR3aa: CASSMGSYNEQFF

v_gene: TRBV2
d_gene: .
j_gene: TRBJ2-2
abundance: .
CDR3nt: TGTGCCAGCAGTGAACAAGGCCGCGGCACCGGGGAGCTGTTTTTT
CDR3aa: CASSEQGRGTGELFF

v_gene: TRBV30
d_gene: .
j_gene: TRBJ1-6
abundance: .
CDR3nt: TGTGCCTGGAGAATAGACAGTTTCTCCTATAATTCACCCCTCCACTTT
CDR3aa: CAWRIDSFSYNSPLHF

v_gene: TRBV7-9
d_gene: .
j_gene: TRBJ1-2
abundance: .
CDR3nt: TGTGCCAGCAGCTCCAGGACATCGGTGGGATTTGGCTACACCTTC
CDR3aa: CASSSRTSVGFGYTF

v_gene: TRBV6-6
d_gene: TRBD1
j_gene: TRBJ2-3
abundance: .
CDR3nt: TGTGCCAGCAGCCCCCGGGACAGGGCGACAGATACGCAGTATTTT
CDR3aa: CASSPRDRATDTQYF

v_gene: TRBV30
d_gene: .
j_gene: TRBJ2-5
abundance: .
CDR3nt: TGTGCCTGGGGGGGACGGAACCAAGAGACCCAGTACTTC
CDR3aa: CAWGGRNQETQYF

v_gene: TRBV18
d_gene: .
j_gene: TRBJ2-5
abundance: .
CDR3nt: TGTGCCAGCTCACCAAGCCAGATCCAAGAGACCCAGTACTTC
CDR3aa: CASSPSQIQETQYF

v_gene: TRBV5-1
d_gene: TRBD2
j_gene: TRBJ2-5
abundance: .
CDR3nt: TGCGCCAGCAGCCGACTAGCGGAAGAGACCCAGTACTTC
CDR3aa: CASSRLAEETQYF

v_gene: TRBV5-4
d_gene: .
j_gene: TRBJ2-7
abundance: .
CDR3nt: TGTGCCAGCAGCTTGGTGGGCGTTTACGAGCAGTACTTC
CDR3aa: CASSLVGVYEQYF

v_gene: TRBV30
d_gene: .
j_gene: TRBJ2-5
abundance: .
CDR3nt: TGTGCCTGGAGCCATCCAGGGGGGTCGGAGACCCAGTACTTC
CDR3aa: CAWSHPGGSETQYF

v_gene: TRBV19
d_gene: .
j_gene: TRBJ1-5
abundance: .
CDR3nt: TGTGCCAGTAGTATACAACAGGGAAATCCCCAGCATTTT
CDR3aa: CASSIQQGNPQHF

v_gene: TRBV6-1
d_gene: .
j_gene: TRBJ2-1
abundance: .
CDR3nt: TGTGCCAGCAGTGAACTAGGAGTGCAGTTCTTC
CDR3aa: CASSELGVQFF

v_gene: TRBV19
d_gene: .
j_gene: TRBJ1-1
abundance: .
CDR3nt: TGTGCCAGTAGTATAGTGGGTTTCGGCACTGAAGCTTTCTTT
CDR3aa: CASSIVGFGTEAFF

v_gene: TRBV6-6
d_gene: .
j_gene: TRBJ1-1
abundance: .
CDR3nt: TGTGCCGTAGTAGGAGTTAGCACTGAAGCTTTCTTT
CDR3aa: CAVVGVSTEAFF

v_gene: TRBV18
d_gene: .
j_gene: TRBJ1-2
abundance: few
CDR3nt: TGTGCCAGCTCACCACCGTCTGTTCTGGGTGGCTACACCTTC
CDR3aa: CASSPPSVLGGYTF

v_gene: TRBV2
d_gene: .
j_gene: TRBJ1-6
abundance: .
CDR3nt: TGTGCCAGCAGGGTTGTGCAGAACTCACCCCTCCACTTT
CDR3aa: CASRVVQNSPLHF

v_gene: TRBV2
d_gene: TRBD2
j_gene: TRBJ2-7
abundance: .
CDR3nt: TGTGCCAGCAGTGAAAACGTGCTAGCGGGGGGCACTTCAGGGGGCGAGCAGTACTTC
CDR3aa: CASSENVLAGGTSGGEQYF

v_gene: TRBV5-3
d_gene: TRBD2
j_gene: TRBJ2-5
abundance: .
CDR3nt: TGTGCCAGAAGCTCTGGGACTAGCGGACAAGAGACCCAGTACTTC
CDR3aa: CARSSGTSGQETQYF

v_gene: TRBV7-2
d_gene: .
j_gene: TRBJ1-2
abundance: .
CDR3nt: TGTGCCAGCAGCTTAGCTCGGGGGAACTATGGCTACACCTTC
CDR3aa: CASSLARGNYGYTF

v_gene: TRBV28
d_gene: TRBD1
j_gene: TRBJ2-5
abundance: .
CDR3nt: TGTGCCAGCAGTTTATGGACCAGACAGGGGTTACAAGAGACCCAGTACTTC
CDR3aa: CASSLWTRQGLQETQYF

v_gene: TRBV27
d_gene: TRBD2
j_gene: TRBJ2-7
abundance: .
CDR3nt: TGTGCCAGCAGGGCGGGACTAGCGGGAAACTACGAGCAGTACTTC
CDR3aa: CASRAGLAGNYEQYF

v_gene: TRBV28
d_gene: .
j_gene: TRBJ1-3
abundance: .
CDR3nt: TGTGCCAGCAGTTTATCATCCCCAGGGCGGCTGAGCTCTGGAAACACCATATATTTT
CDR3aa: CASSLSSPGRLSSGNTIYF

v_gene: TRBV11-2
d_gene: TRBD2
j_gene: TRBJ2-1
abundance: .
CDR3nt: TGTGCCAGCAGCCTTTGGACTAGCGGGAGCACCTACAATGAGCAGTTCTTC
CDR3aa: CASSLWTSGSTYNEQFF

v_gene: TRBV6-5
d_gene: TRBD2
j_gene: TRBJ2-3
abundance: .
CDR3nt: TGTGCCAGCAGGCGGGAGAGCACAGATACGCAGTATTTT
CDR3aa: CASRRESTDTQYF

v_gene: TRBV25-1
d_gene: .
j_gene: TRBJ2-5
abundance: .
CDR3nt: TGTGCCAGCAGAACGGGGGGACAGGAGACCCAGTACTTC
CDR3aa: CASRTGGQETQYF

v_gene: TRBV5-4
d_gene: TRBD1
j_gene: TRBJ1-2
abundance: .
CDR3nt: TGTGCCAGCAGCTTGCAGGGGGCGGACTATGGCTACACCTTC
CDR3aa: CASSLQGADYGYTF

v_gene: TRBV19
d_gene: TRBD1
j_gene: TRBJ2-7
abundance: .
CDR3nt: TGTGCCAGTAGTGCTCAGGGGGCCTACGAGCAGTACTTC
CDR3aa: CASSAQGAYEQYF

v_gene: TRBV6-4
d_gene: .
j_gene: TRBJ1-2
abundance: .
CDR3nt: TGTGCCAGCAGTGACACCCCTGGGGCTGTCTCTGGCTACACCTTC
CDR3aa: CASSDTPGAVSGYTF

v_gene: TRBV9
d_gene: TRBD1
j_gene: TRBJ1-5
abundance: .
CDR3nt: TGTGCCAGCAGTACAGGGGATCAGAGCAATCAGCCCCAGCATTTT
CDR3aa: CASSTGDQSNQPQHF

v_gene: TRBV7-9
d_gene: TRBD2
j_gene: TRBJ2-7
abundance: .
CDR3nt: TGTGCCTTGGGGAAGGGAGGGTCCTACGAGCAGTACTTC
CDR3aa: CALGKGGSYEQYF

v_gene: TRBV5-6
d_gene: .
j_gene: TRBJ1-2
abundance: .
CDR3nt: TGTGCCAGCAGCTATAGTGGGGATGGCTACACCTTC
CDR3aa: CASSYSGDGYTF

v_gene: TRBV7-9
d_gene: .
j_gene: TRBJ1-3
abundance: .
CDR3nt: TGTGCCAGCAGCTTCTTTCGGGGGATCCCTGGAAACACCATATATTTT
CDR3aa: CASSFFRGIPGNTIYF

v_gene: TRBV7-9
d_gene: TRBD1
j_gene: TRBJ1-6
abundance: .
CDR3nt: TGTGCCAGCAGCACCACACAGGGGGCCCTCTATAATTCACCCCTCCACTTT
CDR3aa: CASSTTQGALYNSPLHF

v_gene: TRBV4-3
d_gene: .
j_gene: TRBJ1-1
abundance: .
CDR3nt: TGCGCCAGCAGTCCAGACAGGTTGGAGGTAGCTTTCTTT
CDR3aa: CASSPDRLEVAFF

v_gene: TRBV5-1
d_gene: TRBD1
j_gene: TRBJ1-4
abundance: .
CDR3nt: TGCGCCAGCAGCTCGGGAGGGACAGGGACCGGAAAACTGTTTTTT
CDR3aa: CASSSGGTGTGKLFF

v_gene: TRBV2
d_gene: TRBD1
j_gene: TRBJ1-1
abundance: .
CDR3nt: TGTGCCAGCAGGGCCGGGACAGGGGGCTCTGAAGCTTTCTTT
CDR3aa: CASRAGTGGSEAFF

v_gene: TRBV6-1
d_gene: TRBD1
j_gene: TRBJ2-7
abundance: .
CDR3nt: TGTGCCAGCAGTGAGGACAGGGGGCGCTCCTACGAGCAGTACTTC
CDR3aa: CASSEDRGRSYEQYF

v_gene: TRBV4-3
d_gene: .
j_gene: TRBJ2-2
abundance: .
CDR3nt: TGCGCCAGCAGCCAAGAGCCGAAGGCCCTTGGGGACACCGGGGAGCTGTTTTTT
CDR3aa: CASSQEPKALGDTGELFF

v_gene: TRBV5-1
d_gene: TRBD1
j_gene: TRBJ1-5
abundance: .
CDR3nt: TGCGCCAGCAGCACCGGGACAGGGAATCAGCCCCAGCATTTT
CDR3aa: CASSTGTGNQPQHF

v_gene: TRBV15
d_gene: .
j_gene: TRBJ2-7
abundance: .
CDR3nt: TGTGCCACCAGCAGACAGCAGGGGATATACGAGCAGTACTTC
CDR3aa: CATSRQQGIYEQYF